These 22 T cell receptor beta chains were all obtained from the same sample, sequenced in a study of CD8+CD57+ T cells in acquired aplastic anemia. Profiles of TCR beta VDJ and CDR3 were generated from a genomic DNA template. TCRdb passed the reads through MiXCR, listing each CDR3 protein once. Of about 210,000 distinct CDR3 sequences in the sample, around 63% were seen once. The sequenced sample consisted of sorted CD4+, CD8+, or CD8+CD57+ T cells (not recorded which) from PBMCs. These receptors all come from a human donor in good health.

The rearrangement joins TRBV20-1 to TRBJ1-5, with a possible D match to TRBD1 (5 bases). Germline lookup yields CDR1 DFQATT and CDR2 SNEGSKA (reference sequence). Trimming took off 4 bases at V and 5 bases at J, with 18 bases between the two ends. The CDR3 sequence is 15 residues long. CDR3 in amino acids: CSAIFPLGGDQPQHF. Here the CDR3 DNA reads TGCAGTGCTATTTTCCCATTGGGGGGGGATCAGCCCCAGCATTTT.

This clonotype was picked up many times. V is TRBV2 and J is TRBJ2-1, with a weak D call TRBD1 (7 bases). Germline-derived CDR1 and CDR2 are SNHLY and FYNNEI. This CDR3 region has 17 residues. V gave up 10 bases and J gave up 5 bases, with 27 bases separating them. CDR3 DNA sequence: TGTGCCACCATGCTGCGAGGGGGCGGGGACTTTAACAATGAGCAGTTCTTC. As protein: CATMLRGGGDFNNEQFF.

The V gene is TRBV7-2, the J gene TRBJ2-1; 9 bases are a match to TRBD2. Germline V gives CDR1 SGHTA, CDR2 FQGNSA. Trimming took 3 bases from V and 1 from J; bases not matched to a gene: 10. The CDR3 has 18 residues. CDR3 nucleotides: TGTGCCAGCAGCTTGCCCAGCGGGGGGCCCATGTCCTACAATGAGCAGTTCTTC. Translation gives CASSLPSGGPMSYNEQFF.

The rearrangement uses TRBV11-2 and TRBJ2-1; perhaps D is TRBD1 or TRBD2 (5 bases each). V shed 5 bases and J shed 5 bases, with 13 bases lying between them. CDR3 length: 14 amino acids. Germline CDR1 SGHAT, CDR2 FQNNGV. The CDR3 DNA sequence: TGTGCCAGCAGCAATACCCGAGGGGACAATGAGCAGTTCTTC. Its protein product is CASSNTRGDNEQFF.

This clonotype was picked up many times. The chain joins TRBV4-3 to TRBJ1-5, with unresolved D. CDR1 is LGHNA, CDR2 YSLEER, per germline. Trimming stripped 0 bases from V and 2 bases from J, with 11 bases between. This CDR3 is 16 amino acids long. The CDR3 DNA reads TGCGCCAGCAGCCAAGATAGGGCCGGACGCAATCAGCCCCAGCATTTT. Protein product: CASSQDRAGRNQPQHF.

As regards this clonotype: A read error is likely, as this CDR3 ends without the conserved phenylalanine or tryptophan. The V and J genes are TRBV7-9 and TRBJ2-7, with a weak D call TRBD2 (7 bases). The CDR3 sequence is 15 residues long. CDR1 SEHNR and CDR2 FQNEAQ come from the germline V gene (reference sequence). The CDR3, as DNA: TGCGCCAGCAGCCAAGATCGTGCGGGGGCTTACGAGCAGTACCTC. It yields the protein CASSQDRAGAYEQYL.

This chain uses TRBV20-1 with TRBJ1-5; D gene ambiguous. The CDR3 is made up of 14 amino acids. V lost 1 base and J 11 bases, leaving 18 bases between the germline ends. Germline CDR1 reads DFQATT; CDR2 reads SNEGSKA (reference sequence). DNA of the CDR3: TGCAGTGCTAGAGTTGCTGGGTTTGAATCGGCCCAGCATTTT. Protein sequence: CSARVAGFESAQHF.

The rearrangement uses TRBV7-3 and TRBJ2-1, with TRBD2 identical over 10 bases. The CDR3 covers 15 residues. V was clipped by 2 bases and J by 12 bases; unmatched bases: 10. Germline CDR1 and CDR2: SGHTA and FQGTGA. CDR3 sequence reads: CASSLLAGVIDTQFF. The DNA of the CDR3 is TGTGCCAGCAGCTTACTAGCGGGAGTTATAGATACGCAGTTCTTC.

The chain is built from TRBV19 and TRBJ1-3; unclear D gene. V shed 4 bases and J shed 0 bases, with 13 bases lying between them. Germline CDR1 LNHDA, CDR2 SQIVND (reference sequence). The CDR3 covers 16 residues. The CDR3 coding sequence is TGTGCCAGTAGTACCATCAGAATACTCTCTGGAAACACCATATATTTT. It is translated as CASSTIRILSGNTIYF.

The chain recombines TRBV20-1 with TRBJ2-5; unclear D gene. Trimming removed 2 bases at V and 2 bases at J, with 12 bases between. The length of the CDR3 is 14 residues. Looked up from germline, CDR1 is DFQATT and CDR2 is SNEGSKA (reference sequence). CDR3 amino acids: CSARPDLRQETQYF. The CDR3 DNA sequence: TGCAGTGCTAGACCTGACTTGCGGCAAGAGACCCAGTACTTC.

This rearrangement joins TRBV7-3 to TRBJ1-5, with D unresolved. This CDR3 region has 15 residues. The germline CDR1 and CDR2 sequences are SGHTA and FQGTGA. Trimming took 2 bases from V and 2 from J, leaving 10 bases between them. This CDR3 reads CASSLGWIGNQPQHF. Here the CDR3 DNA reads TGTGCCAGCAGCTTAGGGTGGATCGGCAATCAGCCCCAGCATTTT.

The V call is TRBV27, the J call TRBJ1-6; 9 bases map to TRBD1. Trimming cost V 2 bases and J 10 bases; bases outside gene matches: 3. The CDR3 loop spans 14 amino acids. CDR1 is MNHEY, CDR2 SMNVEV, per germline (reference sequence). As DNA, the CDR3 is TGTGCCAGCAGTTTAGAGACAGGGGGGTCACCCCTCCACTTT. It translates to CASSLETGGSPLHF.

V gene TRBV7-9 combines with J gene TRBJ1-2; D possibly corresponds to TRBD1 (6 bases). Germline lookup yields CDR1 SEHNR and CDR2 FQNEAQ (reference sequence). CDR3 length: 14 residues. V gave up 5 bases and J gave up 7 bases, with 17 bases separating them. The CDR3 region has the DNA TGTGCCAGCAGCCCCACGGGGGGGGCAGCTGGCTACACCTTC. Encoded protein: CASSPTGGAAGYTF.

This clonotype was counted a few times. The genes are TRBV15 and TRBJ2-1; 9 bases are a match to TRBD1. This CDR3 comprises 13 residues. CDR1 is LNHNV and CDR2 is YYDKDF in the germline V gene (reference sequence). V shed 8 bases, J shed 10 bases, and the junction held 9 bases outside the gene matches. As DNA, the CDR3 is TGTGCCACCCGGGACAGGGCGTCGGGGGAGCAGTTCTTC. Protein product: CATRDRASGEQFF.

This clonotype was observed at least ten times. The rearrangement joins TRBV7-3 to TRBJ2-1; TRBD2 matches at 7 bases. The CDR3 has 13 amino acids. The germline V gene has CDR1 SGHTA and CDR2 FQGTGA. V trimming: 6 bases; J trimming: 10 bases; junction bases outside the gene matches: 9. The CDR3 here is CASSGLDGEEQFF. The CDR3 DNA follows: TGTGCCAGCAGTGGACTAGACGGGGAGGAGCAGTTCTTC.

The chain uses TRBV10-3 and TRBJ1-6; maybe TRBD1 (5 bases). The V end lost 4 bases, the J end lost 0 bases, and 10 bases lay between the germline ends. Germline CDR1 ENHRY, CDR2 SYGVKD. This CDR3 comprises 16 residues. CDR3 DNA sequence: TGTGCCATCAGTGTGAGGGGACGCTCCTATAATTCACCCCTCCACTTT. This codes for CAISVRGRSYNSPLHF.

CDR3 in DNA: TGCAGCGTTAGAAGGGGGCGCGGAGAGACCCAGTACTTC. This gives the protein CSVRRGRGETQYF. This chain links TRBV29-1 with TRBJ2-5, with 7 nucleotides matching TRBD1. The J segment lost 4 bases and the V segment lost 5 bases, leaving 7 bases of the junction unmatched. The length of the CDR3 is 13 residues. CDR1 and CDR2 from the germline V gene are SQVTM and ANQGSEA. The full variable domain, in which reference TRBV29-1 and TRBJ2-5 provide the parts outside the CDR3, is SAVISQKPSRDICQRGTSLTIQCQVDSQVTMMFWYRQQPGQSLTLIATANQGSEATYESGFVIDKFPISRPNLTFSTLTVSNMSPEDSSIYLCSVRRGRGETQYFGPGTRLLVL.

This clonotype was seen many times. The J gene is TRBJ2-1, the V gene TRBV9; TRBD1 aligns across 7 bases. CDR3 length: 15 amino acids. Germline CDR1 reads SGDLS; CDR2 reads YYNGEE. Trimming cost V 0 bases and J 6 bases; bases outside gene matches: 6. CDR3 in amino acids: CASSVGRDRTNEQFF. The CDR3 DNA reads as TGTGCCAGCAGCGTAGGTCGGGACAGAACCAATGAGCAGTTCTTC. The whole variable domain, remainder taken from reference TRBV9 and TRBJ2-1, is DSGVTQTPKHLITATGQRVTLRCSPRSGDLSVYWYQQSLDQGLQFLIQYYNGEERAKGNILERFSAQQFPDLHSELNLSSLELGDSALYFCASSVGRDRTNEQFFGPGTRLTVL.

The chain employs TRBV15 and TRBJ1-3; D may be TRBD1 (6 bases). The germline gives CDR1 LNHNV, CDR2 YYDKDF (reference sequence). This CDR3 is 17 amino acids long. Trimming removed 0 bases at V and 4 bases at J, with 16 bases between. In DNA, the CDR3 is TGTGCCACCAGCAGAGATCTGTTCGGGGGGCTCGGAAACACCATATATTTT. It encodes CATSRDLFGGLGNTIYF.

This clonotype appeared a few times. This chain connects TRBV9 to TRBJ1-2, with D perhaps matching TRBD1 (5 bases). V lost 0 bases to trimming and J lost 5 bases, with 11 bases between them. Germline V gene lookup returns CDR1 SGDLS and CDR2 YYNGEE. The CDR3 is 14 amino acids. The CDR3 nucleotides read TGTGCCAGCAGCGTAGGTCAGGGAGGGTATGGCTACACCTTC. Translating gives CASSVGQGGYGYTF.

The gene calls are TRBV18 and TRBJ2-5; the match to TRBD2 covers 15 bases. V was pared by 4 bases and J by 4 bases, with 4 bases of the junction left unmatched. This CDR3 has 16 residues. Germline V gene data show CDR1 as KGHSH and CDR2 as LQKENI. The CDR3 nucleotides read TGTGCCAGCTCACACGGACTAGCGGGGGGGCCAGAGACCCAGTACTTC. It is translated as CASSHGLAGGPETQYF. Using reference TRBV18 and TRBJ2-5 for the parts outside the CDR3, the full variable domain is NAGVMQNPRHLVRRRGQEARLRCSPMKGHSHVYWYRQLPEEGLKFMVYLQKENIIDESGMPKERFSAEFPKEGPSILRIQQVVRGDSAAYFCASSHGLAGGPETQYFGPGTRLLVL.

The chain links TRBV5-6 to TRBJ2-3; the match to TRBD1 covers 7 bases. Germline CDR1 is SGHDT and CDR2 is YYEEEE. This CDR3 comprises 14 residues. Trimming cost V 2 bases and J 4 bases; bases outside gene matches: 4. CDR3 region: CASSLATGSDTQYF. The CDR3 nucleotides read TGTGCCAGCAGCTTAGCGACAGGGTCAGATACGCAGTATTTT.